What follows are 31 T cell receptor beta chains derived from one specimen sequenced in a study of cytomegalovirus exposure and HLA in healthy donors. PCR amplification relied on 60 Vbeta primers (plus 13 Jbeta primers). Produced via immunoSEQ multiplex PCR; TCRdb's table is partial and in-frame only. This table has about 260,000 clones, almost 85% appearing once. Sample: PBMCs. Source of these receptors: a woman aged 40-49 years in good health and CMV-seropositive.

In DNA, the CDR3 is TGTGCCACCAGCAGAGATCTCTTGACCGGGGAGCTGTTTTTT. It codes for CATSRDLLTGELFF. The chain carries TRBV15 and TRBJ2-2; D not certain. The germline CDR1 and CDR2 sequences are LNHNV and YYDKDF (reference sequence). The ends were cut back, 0 bases at V and 5 bases at J, with 7 bases in the middle. CDR3 length: 14 residues.

V gene TRBV30 combines with J gene TRBJ2-1; 8 bases are a match to TRBD2. J gave up 5 bases and V 4 bases, and 4 bases lay outside the gene matches. The CDR3 extends over 13 amino acids. The germline CDR1 and CDR2 sequences are GTSNPN and SVGIG (reference sequence). The chain's CDR3 is CAWTGGSDNEQFF. The CDR3 coding sequence is TGTGCCTGGACGGGGGGGTCAGACAATGAGCAGTTCTTC.

The genes are TRBV7-3 and TRBJ2-3; D not resolved. The CDR3 is 14 amino acids. CDR1 SGHTA and CDR2 FQGTGA come from the germline V gene. V was cut by 5 bases and J by 0 bases, with 9 bases left in between. The CDR3 protein is CASSPGSSTDTQYF. CDR3 nucleotide sequence: TGTGCCAGCAGCCCGGGTTCCAGCACAGATACGCAGTATTTT. The full variable domain, rest sourced from reference TRBV7-3 and TRBJ2-3, is GAGVSQTPSNKVTEKGKYVELRCDPISGHTALYWYRQSLGQGPEFLIYFQGTGAADDSGLPNDRFFAVRPEGSVSTLKIQRTERGDSAVYLCASSPGSSTDTQYFGPGTRLTVL.

The chain couples TRBV19 to TRBJ2-7; 12 bases are a match to TRBD2. From germline, CDR1 is LNHDA and CDR2 SQIVND (reference sequence). The CDR3 sequence is 15 residues long. V lost 5 bases, J lost 2 bases, and 4 bases stayed unmatched. CDR3 bases: TGTGCCAGTAGTGAACTAGCGGGAGGACCCTACGAGCAGTACTTC. Amino acid sequence: CASSELAGGPYEQYF.

As concerns this clone: A junction end diverges from the germline sequence, so it may reflect a read error. This chain uses TRBV5-1 with TRBJ2-3, with D perhaps matching TRBD1 (5 bases). The CDR3 runs to 14 residues. The germline CDR1 and CDR2 sequences are SGHRS and YFSETQ. CDR3 coding DNA: TGCGCCAGCAGATTGGGGTGGGGCGAAGATACGCAGTATTTT. Translating it yields CASRLGWGEDTQYF.

The chain links TRBV10-3 to TRBJ1-1; 7 bases map to TRBD1. The CDR3 runs to 13 residues. Trimming took 6 bases from V and 3 from J; bases not matched to a gene: 4. Germline CDR1 ENHRY, CDR2 SYGVKD. The CDR3 DNA follows: TGTGCCATCAGCCCCGACAGGGACACTGAAGCTTTCTTT. Translated, it gives CAISPDRDTEAFF.

The chain combines TRBV6-6 with TRBJ2-7; 8 nucleotides match TRBD1. V lost 0 bases, J lost 4 bases, and 5 bases stayed unmatched. Germline CDR1 and CDR2: MNHNY and SVGAGI (reference sequence). The CDR3 has 15 residues. CDR3 nucleotides: TGTGCCAGCAGTTACTCCGGGACAGGAGGTTACGAGCAGTACTTC. Protein: CASSYSGTGGYEQYF.

A few counts support this clone. V gene TRBV11-2 combines with J gene TRBJ2-7, with 7 bases fitting TRBD1. The V gene's germline CDR1 is SGHAT and CDR2 FQNNGV. The CDR3 is made up of 16 amino acids. Losses at the gene ends were 1 base for V and 3 bases for J; bases not matched to a gene: 9. CDR3 in amino acids: CASSLGARGTLYEQYF. The CDR3 coding sequence is TGTGCCAGCAGCTTAGGTGCCAGGGGGACCCTCTACGAGCAGTACTTC.

This chain links TRBV9 with TRBJ2-5; TRBD1 matches at 9 bases. CDR3 size: 16 residues. V dropped 3 bases and J dropped 5; count of bases not matched to a gene: 11. CDR1 and CDR2 from the germline V gene are SGDLS and YYNGEE. The CDR3 DNA reads TGTGCCAGCAGCGATCCGGGACAGGGAGTCTGGGAGACCCAGTACTTC. Encoded protein: CASSDPGQGVWETQYF.

Written as DNA, the CDR3 is TGTGCCAGCAAATCCCGGACAGGGGAACACGAGCAGTACTTC. It specifies CASKSRTGEHEQYF. V gene TRBV2 combines with J gene TRBJ2-7; TRBD1 matches at 9 bases. The CDR3 length is 14 residues. Germline-derived CDR1 and CDR2 are SNHLY and FYNNEI. V was pared by 7 bases and J by 5 bases, with 9 bases of the junction left unmatched.

This sequence joins TRBV5-6 and TRBJ2-1, with 8 bases matching TRBD2. CDR1 and CDR2 from the germline V gene are SGHDT and YYEEEE. The CDR3 totals 16 residues. V was pared by 4 bases and J by 9 bases, with 15 bases of the junction left unmatched. The CDR3 sequence: CASSLTSAGVWVEQFF. In DNA, the CDR3 is TGTGCCAGCAGCCTCACATCAGCGGGAGTTTGGGTTGAGCAGTTCTTC. The variable domain in full, with the rest retrieved from reference TRBV5-6 and TRBJ2-1, is DAGVTQSPTHLIKTRGQQVTLRCSPKSGHDTVSWYQQALGQGPQFIFQYYEEEERQRGNFPDRFSGHQFPNYSSELNVNALLLGDSALYLCASSLTSAGVWVEQFFGPGTRLTVL.

The genes are TRBV29-1 and TRBJ2-2; 7 positions match TRBD2. Germline V gene lookup returns CDR1 SQVTM and CDR2 ANQGSEA. The CDR3 is 13 residues long. J gave up 6 bases and V 6 bases, and 7 bases lay outside the gene matches. CDR3 nucleotide sequence: TGCAGCGTCCAAACTAGCGCGTCCGGGGAGCTGTTTTTT. Encoded protein: CSVQTSASGELFF.

The V call is TRBV30, the J call TRBJ2-1; D is perhaps TRBD2 (5 bases). The CDR3 contains 14 residues. CDR1 is GTSNPN and CDR2 is SVGIG in the germline V gene (reference sequence). Trimming took 2 bases from V and 2 from J, leaving 10 bases between them. In DNA, the CDR3 is TGTGCCTGGAGTTTAGGGAGTACCTACAATGAGCAGTTCTTC. Protein: CAWSLGSTYNEQFF.

This rearrangement joins TRBV6-5 to TRBJ2-3, with 7 bases lining up with TRBD1. The trim removed 6 bases at V and 2 bases at J, leaving 8 bases unmatched. Germline lookup yields CDR1 MNHEY and CDR2 SVGAGI. This CDR3 has 15 amino acids. The CDR3 DNA reads TGTGCCAGCAGCCCAGGAGACAGGGTCACAGATACGCAGTATTTT. It codes for CASSPGDRVTDTQYF.

The chain couples TRBV7-9 to TRBJ1-1; D not resolved. The V end was cut by 1 base, the J end by 11 bases, with 14 bases between. Germline values: CDR1 SEHNR, CDR2 FQNEAQ (reference sequence). CDR3 length: 13 amino acids. The CDR3 nucleotides are TGTGCCAGCAGCTTAGAAGTCGGACTCCGGGCTTTCTTT. It encodes CASSLEVGLRAFF.

This chain uses TRBV11-3 with TRBJ2-1, with D perhaps matching TRBD1 (6 bases). This CDR3 is 16 amino acids long. With 2 bases removed from V and 0 bases from J, the gap between germline ends came to 11 bases. Germline values: CDR1 SGHNT, CDR2 YENEEA. This CDR3 reads CASSLYTGSSYNEQFF. CDR3 coding DNA: TGTGCCAGCAGCTTATATACAGGGAGCTCCTACAATGAGCAGTTCTTC.

The chain is built from TRBV29-1 and TRBJ2-1, with 12 bases matching TRBD2. The germline V gene encodes CDR1 SQVTM and CDR2 ANQGSEA. The CDR3 loop spans 15 amino acids. V lost 2 bases and J lost 6; bases outside the gene matches: 5. The CDR3 region is CSVEPSSGRVNEQFF. The CDR3 nucleotides are TGCAGCGTTGAACCTTCTAGCGGGAGGGTCAATGAGCAGTTCTTC.

This clone came up a few times. The CDR3: CASSLGGRGRAKETQYF. The CDR3 DNA reads as TGTGCCAGCAGCCTGGGTGGTCGCGGGAGGGCAAAAGAGACCCAGTACTTC. The chain employs TRBV7-8 and TRBJ2-5, with 9 positions matching TRBD2. This CDR3 has 17 residues. Germline V gene lookup returns CDR1 SGHVS and CDR2 FQNEAQ. V dropped 5 bases and J dropped 3; count of bases not matched to a gene: 13.

The rearrangement links TRBV6-5 to TRBJ1-2, with D perhaps TRBD1 (6 bases). The germline CDR1 and CDR2 sequences are MNHEY and SVGAGI. Deletions cut 0 bases from V and 2 bases from J, with 10 bases between. This CDR3 comprises 15 residues. This CDR3 reads CASSYSRDNNYGYTF. The CDR3 DNA reads TGTGCCAGCAGTTACTCCCGGGACAACAACTATGGCTACACCTTC.

The V and J genes are TRBV9 and TRBJ2-7; 10 bases are shared with TRBD2. The CDR3 loop spans 15 amino acids. Germline V gives CDR1 SGDLS, CDR2 YYNGEE. J was trimmed by 4 bases and V by 0 bases; bases with no gene match: 4. CDR3 sequence: CASSVELAGHYEQYF. The CDR3 DNA reads TGTGCCAGCAGCGTAGAACTAGCGGGACATTACGAGCAGTACTTC.

V usage is TRBV19 and J usage is TRBJ1-5; TRBD1 agrees at 7 bases. The CDR3 spans 15 residues. V lost 6 bases to trimming and J lost 7 bases; unmatched junction nucleotides: 12. The germline V gene encodes CDR1 LNHDA and CDR2 SQIVND (reference sequence). The CDR3 here is CASRHGQDPGQPQHF. CDR3 DNA: TGTGCCAGTAGACACGGACAGGACCCGGGACAGCCCCAGCATTTT.

The V and J genes are TRBV7-9 and TRBJ1-1, with D tentatively TRBD1 (6 bases). The germline CDR1 and CDR2 sequences are SEHNR and FQNEAQ (reference sequence). The germline V and J ends were trimmed by 4 bases and 4 bases, with 16 bases remaining between them. The CDR3 has 15 amino acids. For the CDR3, the DNA is TGTGCCAGCAGCTCCTTAGGGGGGGTGGCCACTGAAGCTTTCTTT. Encoded protein: CASSSLGGVATEAFF.

The chain links TRBV27 to TRBJ2-1; possibly TRBD1 for D (6 bases). The V gene lost 2 bases and the J gene lost 6 bases, with 11 bases spanning the gap. Germline CDR1 is MNHEY and CDR2 is SMNVEV (reference sequence). This CDR3 has 14 residues. The CDR3 DNA is TGTGCCAGCAGTTTAATAACAGGGTTCAATGAGCAGTTCTTC. Translating gives CASSLITGFNEQFF.

As regards this clone: The junction does not match germline at one end; this may be a read error. The chain recombines TRBV7-9 with TRBJ2-1; D not resolved. In germline, CDR1 is SEHNR, CDR2 FQNEAQ (reference sequence). The CDR3 extends over 12 amino acids. The CDR3 DNA reads TGTTCCAGCAGCTCATTTAGCACAGAGCAGTTCTTC. This translates into CSSSSFSTEQFF.

The V call is TRBV28, the J call TRBJ1-2; 10 nucleotides line up with TRBD1. This CDR3 is built from 13 residues. The germline V gene has CDR1 MDHEN and CDR2 SYDVKM. V was pared by 10 bases and J by 5 bases, with 7 bases of the junction left unmatched. CDR3: CAIGDRGSYGYTF. The CDR3 bases are TGTGCCATTGGGGACAGGGGTTCTTATGGCTACACCTTC.

There are a few counts of this clone. The CDR3 DNA is TGCGCCAGCAGCCAAGCTGTGAGGGCGGGTTTCGATGAGCAGTTCTTC. It encodes CASSQAVRAGFDEQFF. The chain is built from TRBV4-3 and TRBJ2-1, with D perhaps TRBD2 (5 bases). The V end lost 1 base, the J end lost 8 bases, and 18 bases lay between the germline ends. Per germline, CDR1 LGHNA and CDR2 YSLEER. The CDR3 spans 16 residues.

This clone was picked up one time. The chain couples TRBV28 to TRBJ2-7, with D perhaps matching TRBD1 (10 bases). Deletions cut 6 bases from V and 11 bases from J, with 17 bases between. Germline CDR1 reads MDHEN; CDR2 reads SYDVKM. This CDR3 contains 12 residues. The CDR3 DNA is TGTGCCAGCAGGTCTAGCGGGACAGGGGAGTACTTC. It translates to CASRSSGTGEYF. The full variable domain, with the rest looked up from reference TRBV28 and TRBJ2-7, is DVKVTQSSRYLVKRTGEKVFLECVQDMDHENMFWYRQDPGLGLRLIYFSYDVKMKEKGDIPEGYSVSREKKERFSLILESASTNQTSMYLCASRSSGTGEYFGPGTRLTVT.

J is TRBJ2-3 and V is TRBV19; weak D call: TRBD2 (5 bases). The CDR3 covers 15 residues. The V end was cut by 0 bases, the J end by 4 bases, with 11 bases between. Germline V CDR1 and CDR2: LNHDA, SQIVND (reference sequence). DNA for the CDR3: TGTGCCAGTAGTATAGATCTTAGCGAATCAGATACGCAGTATTTT. Protein product: CASSIDLSESDTQYF.

The chain joins TRBV18 to TRBJ2-1, with TRBD2 matching over 8 bases. Germline V CDR1 and CDR2: KGHSH, LQKENI. The CDR3 loop spans 15 amino acids. Germline trimming cut 3 bases from V and 3 bases from J; bases unmatched to any gene: 4. CDR3 nucleotides: TGTGCCAGCTCACCTCCGGGACTAGTCTACAATGAGCAGTTCTTC. It translates to CASSPPGLVYNEQFF.

A remark on this clone: At one end the junction does not follow the germline gene, possibly because of a read error. This chain joins TRBV11-2 and TRBJ2-5; 11 bases line up with TRBD2. This CDR3 region has 17 residues. Germline V CDR1 and CDR2: SGHAT, FQNNGV. CDR3 amino acids: CANSLVRLAGGMETQYF. The CDR3 DNA reads as TGTGCCAACAGCTTAGTTCGCCTAGCGGGAGGTATGGAGACCCAGTACTTC.

V usage is TRBV6-5 and J usage is TRBJ2-4; D is possibly TRBD2 (5 bases). Germline CDR1 is MNHEY and CDR2 is SVGAGI. CDR3 length equals 13 residues. Deletions cut 6 bases from V and 9 bases from J, with 15 bases between. The chain's CDR3 is CASRSTTRSIQYF. The CDR3 DNA follows: TGTGCCAGCAGGTCTACTACTAGGAGCATTCAGTACTTC.